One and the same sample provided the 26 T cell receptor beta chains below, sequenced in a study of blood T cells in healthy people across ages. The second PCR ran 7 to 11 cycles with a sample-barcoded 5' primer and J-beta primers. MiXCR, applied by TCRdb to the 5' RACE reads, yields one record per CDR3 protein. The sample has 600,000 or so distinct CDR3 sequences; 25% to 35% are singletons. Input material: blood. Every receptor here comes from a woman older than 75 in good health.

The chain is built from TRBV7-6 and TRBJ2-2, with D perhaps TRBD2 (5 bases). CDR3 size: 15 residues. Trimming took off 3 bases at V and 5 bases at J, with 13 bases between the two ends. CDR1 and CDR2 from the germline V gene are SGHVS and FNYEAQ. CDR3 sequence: CASSFAAGETGELFF. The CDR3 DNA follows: TGTGCCAGCAGCTTCGCCGCGGGCGAGACCGGGGAGCTGTTTTTT.

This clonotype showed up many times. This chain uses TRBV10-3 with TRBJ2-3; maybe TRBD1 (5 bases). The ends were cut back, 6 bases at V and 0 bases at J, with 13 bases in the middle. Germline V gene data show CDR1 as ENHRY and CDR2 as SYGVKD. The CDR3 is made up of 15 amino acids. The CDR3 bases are TGTGCCATCAGGATGGGTGGGGCTAGCACAGATACGCAGTATTTT. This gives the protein CAIRMGGASTDTQYF.

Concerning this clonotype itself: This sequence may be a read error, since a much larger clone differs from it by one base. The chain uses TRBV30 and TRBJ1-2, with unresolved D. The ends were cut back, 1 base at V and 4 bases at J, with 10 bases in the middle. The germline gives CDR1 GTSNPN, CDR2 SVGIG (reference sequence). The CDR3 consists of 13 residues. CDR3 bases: TGTGCCTGGAGTGACCGGATACCCTATGGCTACACCTTC. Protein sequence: CAWSDRIPYGYTF.

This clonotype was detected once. This chain's CDR3 is CASSSQTGLSYYEQYF. CDR3 DNA: TGTGCCAGCAGCTCTCAAACAGGGTTATCGTACTACGAGCAGTACTTC. V usage is TRBV5-5 and J usage is TRBJ2-7; a possible D gene is TRBD1 (6 bases). The V gene's germline CDR1 is SGHKS and CDR2 YYEKEE (reference sequence). The CDR3 covers 16 residues. V shed 3 bases and J shed 3 bases, with 19 bases lying between them.

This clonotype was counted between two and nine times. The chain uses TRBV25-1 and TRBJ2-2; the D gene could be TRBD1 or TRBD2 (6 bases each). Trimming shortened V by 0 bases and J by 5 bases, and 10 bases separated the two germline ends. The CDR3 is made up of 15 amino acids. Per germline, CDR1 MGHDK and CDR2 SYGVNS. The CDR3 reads CASSEYRGGTGELFF. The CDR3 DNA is TGTGCCAGCAGTGAATACAGGGGAGGAACCGGGGAGCTGTTTTTT.

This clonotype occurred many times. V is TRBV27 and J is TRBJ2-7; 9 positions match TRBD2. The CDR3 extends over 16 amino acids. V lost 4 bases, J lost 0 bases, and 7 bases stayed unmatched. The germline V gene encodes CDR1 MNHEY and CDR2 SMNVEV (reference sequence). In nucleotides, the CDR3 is TGTGCCAGCAGTTCTAAGCGGGGGGTGAGCTCCTACGAGCAGTACTTC. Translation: CASSSKRGVSSYEQYF.

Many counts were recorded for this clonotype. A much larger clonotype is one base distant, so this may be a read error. CDR3 sequence reads: CAIRDFDEQYF. The CDR3 DNA is TGTGCCATCAGGGATTTCGACGAGCAGTACTTC. The V gene is TRBV10-3, the J gene TRBJ2-7; D not resolved. CDR1 is ENHRY and CDR2 is SYGVKD in the germline V gene. The CDR3 is made up of 11 amino acids. The germline V and J ends were trimmed by 6 bases and 5 bases, with 8 bases remaining between them.

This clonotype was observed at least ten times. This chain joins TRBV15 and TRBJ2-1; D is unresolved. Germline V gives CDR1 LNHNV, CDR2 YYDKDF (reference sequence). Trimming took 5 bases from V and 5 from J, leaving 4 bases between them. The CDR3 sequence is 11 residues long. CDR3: CATSGDNEQFF. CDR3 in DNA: TGTGCCACCAGCGGGGACAATGAGCAGTTCTTC.

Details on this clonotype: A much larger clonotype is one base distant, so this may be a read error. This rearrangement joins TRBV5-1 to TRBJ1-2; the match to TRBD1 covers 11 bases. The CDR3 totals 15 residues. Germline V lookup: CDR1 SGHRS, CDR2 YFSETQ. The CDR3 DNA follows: TGCGCCAGCGGCTTGGGTGGACAGGGGGCGCCGGGCTACACCTTC. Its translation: CASGLGGQGAPGYTF.

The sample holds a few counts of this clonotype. CDR3 nucleotide sequence: TGTGCCAGCAGCACTTCTGGCGCCTCTGGCACAGATACGCAGTATTTT. Protein: CASSTSGASGTDTQYF. The V and J genes are TRBV11-3 and TRBJ2-3; the D is unclear. Deletions cut 5 bases from V and 1 base from J, with 16 bases between. Germline CDR1 and CDR2: SGHNT and YENEEA. The CDR3 has 16 residues.

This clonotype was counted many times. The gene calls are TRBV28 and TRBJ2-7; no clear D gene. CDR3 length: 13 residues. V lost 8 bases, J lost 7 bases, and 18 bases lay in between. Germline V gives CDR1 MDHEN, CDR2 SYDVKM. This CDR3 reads CASGTGPVGEQYF. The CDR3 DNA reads TGTGCCAGCGGAACCGGACCGGTCGGGGAGCAGTACTTC. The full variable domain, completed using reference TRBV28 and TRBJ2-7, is DVKVTQSSRYLVKRTGEKVFLECVQDMDHENMFWYRQDPGLGLRLIYFSYDVKMKEKGDIPEGYSVSREKKERFSLILESASTNQTSMYLCASGTGPVGEQYFGPGTRLTVT.

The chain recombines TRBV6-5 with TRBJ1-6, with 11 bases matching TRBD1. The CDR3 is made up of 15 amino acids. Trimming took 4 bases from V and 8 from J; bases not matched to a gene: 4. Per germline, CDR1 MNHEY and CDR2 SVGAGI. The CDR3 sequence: CASSFGTGGDSPLHF. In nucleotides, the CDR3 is TGTGCCAGCAGTTTCGGGACAGGGGGGGATTCACCCCTCCACTTT.

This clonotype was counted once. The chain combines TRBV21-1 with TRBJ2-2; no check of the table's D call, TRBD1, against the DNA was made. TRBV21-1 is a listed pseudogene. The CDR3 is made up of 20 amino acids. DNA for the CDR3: TGTGCCAGCAGCAAAGCTGGGACAGGTGGCTACACTTCGAACACCGGGGAGCTGTTTTTT. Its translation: CASSKAGTGGYTSNTGELFF.

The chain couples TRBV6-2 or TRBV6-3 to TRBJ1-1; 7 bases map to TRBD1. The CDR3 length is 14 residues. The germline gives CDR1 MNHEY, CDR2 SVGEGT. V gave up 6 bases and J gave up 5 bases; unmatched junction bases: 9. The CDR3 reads CASRREGAGTEAFF. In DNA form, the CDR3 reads TGTGCCAGCAGGCGGGAGGGGGCTGGTACTGAAGCTTTCTTT.

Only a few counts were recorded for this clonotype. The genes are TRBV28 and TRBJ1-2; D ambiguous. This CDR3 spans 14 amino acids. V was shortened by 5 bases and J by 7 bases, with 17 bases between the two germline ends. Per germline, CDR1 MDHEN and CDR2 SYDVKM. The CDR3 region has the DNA TGTGCCAGCAGTCCTAAACCGACAACGGCTGGCTACACCTTC. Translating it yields CASSPKPTTAGYTF.

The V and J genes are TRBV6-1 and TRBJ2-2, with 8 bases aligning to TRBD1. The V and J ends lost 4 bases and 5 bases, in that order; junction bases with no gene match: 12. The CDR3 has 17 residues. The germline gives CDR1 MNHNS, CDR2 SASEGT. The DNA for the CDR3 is TGTGCCAGCAGTGGGGTCGGACAGGGAGGCGAGACCGGGGAGCTGTTTTTT. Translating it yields CASSGVGQGGETGELFF.

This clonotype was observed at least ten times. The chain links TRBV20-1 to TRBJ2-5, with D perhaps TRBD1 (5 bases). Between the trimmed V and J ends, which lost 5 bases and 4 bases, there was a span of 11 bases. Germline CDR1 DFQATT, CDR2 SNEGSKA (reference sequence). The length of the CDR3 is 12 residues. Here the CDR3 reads CSAGASVETQYF. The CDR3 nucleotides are TGCAGTGCTGGGGCGTCAGTAGAGACCCAGTACTTC.

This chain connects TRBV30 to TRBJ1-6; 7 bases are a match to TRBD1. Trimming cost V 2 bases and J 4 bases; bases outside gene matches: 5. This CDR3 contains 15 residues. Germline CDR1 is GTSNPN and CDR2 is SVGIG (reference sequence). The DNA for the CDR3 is TGTGCCTGGAGTCCGGCAGGGGGGTATAATTCACCCCTCCACTTT. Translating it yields CAWSPAGGYNSPLHF.

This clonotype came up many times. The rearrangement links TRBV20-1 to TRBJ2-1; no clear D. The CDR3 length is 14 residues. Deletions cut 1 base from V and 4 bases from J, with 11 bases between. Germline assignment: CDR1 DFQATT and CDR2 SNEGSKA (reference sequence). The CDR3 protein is CSARGGNTYNEQFF. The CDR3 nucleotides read TGCAGTGCTAGAGGAGGCAACACATACAATGAGCAGTTCTTC.

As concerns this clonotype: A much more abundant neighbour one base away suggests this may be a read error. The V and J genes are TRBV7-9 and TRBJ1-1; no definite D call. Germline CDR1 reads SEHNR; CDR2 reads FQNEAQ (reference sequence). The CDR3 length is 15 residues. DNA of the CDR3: TGTGCCAGCAGCACGGATATGAGGCAGACCACTGCAGCTTTCTTT. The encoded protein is CASSTDMRQTTAAFF.

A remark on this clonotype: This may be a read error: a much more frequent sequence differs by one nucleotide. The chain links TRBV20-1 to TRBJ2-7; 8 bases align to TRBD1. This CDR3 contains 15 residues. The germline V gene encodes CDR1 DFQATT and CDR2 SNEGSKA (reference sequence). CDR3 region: CGAFRTGKISYEQYF. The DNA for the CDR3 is TGCGGTGCTTTTCGGACAGGGAAGATCTCCTACGAGCAGTACTTC.

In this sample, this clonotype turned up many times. The CDR3, as DNA: TGTGCCAGCAGTCGGACAGGGGGTGAAGCTTTCTTT. It is translated as CASSRTGGEAFF. The chain recombines TRBV6-5 with TRBJ1-1; TRBD1 matches at 10 bases. The CDR3 length is 12 residues. The V segment lost 5 bases and the J segment 7 bases; nucleotides outside the gene matches: 1. The germline gives CDR1 MNHEY, CDR2 SVGAGI.

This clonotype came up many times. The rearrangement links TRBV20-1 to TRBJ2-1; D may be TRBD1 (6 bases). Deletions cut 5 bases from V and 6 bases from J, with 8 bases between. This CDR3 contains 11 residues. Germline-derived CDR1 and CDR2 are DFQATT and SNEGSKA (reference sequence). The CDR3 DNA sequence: TGCAGTGCTTACAGGGTCAATGAGCAGTTCTTC. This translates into CSAYRVNEQFF.

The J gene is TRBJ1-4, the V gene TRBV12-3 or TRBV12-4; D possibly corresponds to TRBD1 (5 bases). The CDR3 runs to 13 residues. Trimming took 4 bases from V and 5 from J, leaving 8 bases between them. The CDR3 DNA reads TGTGCCAGCAGTTCTCGACAGAATGAAAAACTGTTTTTT. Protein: CASSSRQNEKLFF.

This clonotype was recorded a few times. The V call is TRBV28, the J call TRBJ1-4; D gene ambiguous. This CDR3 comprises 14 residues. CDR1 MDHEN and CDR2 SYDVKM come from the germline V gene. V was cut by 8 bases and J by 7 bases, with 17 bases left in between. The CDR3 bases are TGTGCCAGCGGCAGGTGGGCAGTAGGTGAAAAACTGTTTTTT. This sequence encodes CASGRWAVGEKLFF.

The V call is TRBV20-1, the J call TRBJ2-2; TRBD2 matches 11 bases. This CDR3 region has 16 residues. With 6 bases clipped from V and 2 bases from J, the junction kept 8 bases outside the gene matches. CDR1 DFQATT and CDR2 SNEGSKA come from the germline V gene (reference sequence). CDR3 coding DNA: TGCAGTGCGGGCGGGACTAGCGGAGTAAACACCGGGGAGCTGTTTTTT. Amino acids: CSAGGTSGVNTGELFF.